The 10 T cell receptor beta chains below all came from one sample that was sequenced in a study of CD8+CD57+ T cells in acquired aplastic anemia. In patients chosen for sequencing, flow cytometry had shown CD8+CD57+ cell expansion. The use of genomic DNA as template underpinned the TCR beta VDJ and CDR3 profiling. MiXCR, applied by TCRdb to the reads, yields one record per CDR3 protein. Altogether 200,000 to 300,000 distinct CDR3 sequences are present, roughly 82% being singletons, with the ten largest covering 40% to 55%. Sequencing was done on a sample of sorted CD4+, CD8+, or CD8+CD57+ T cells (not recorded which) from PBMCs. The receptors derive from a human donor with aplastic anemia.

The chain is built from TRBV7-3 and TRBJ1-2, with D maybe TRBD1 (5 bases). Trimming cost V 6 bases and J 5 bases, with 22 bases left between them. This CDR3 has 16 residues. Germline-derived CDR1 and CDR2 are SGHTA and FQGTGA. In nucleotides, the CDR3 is TGTGCCAGCAGTTTGGGCGGGGCTTGGGTAGAGTATGGCTACACCTTC. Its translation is CASSLGGAWVEYGYTF.

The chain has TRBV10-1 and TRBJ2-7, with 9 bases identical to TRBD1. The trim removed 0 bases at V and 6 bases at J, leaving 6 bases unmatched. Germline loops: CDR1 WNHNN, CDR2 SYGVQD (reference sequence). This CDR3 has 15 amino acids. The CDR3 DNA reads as TGCGCCAGCAGTGAGTCGCGGGGACAGGGCTCCGAGCAGTACTTC. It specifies CASSESRGQGSEQYF.

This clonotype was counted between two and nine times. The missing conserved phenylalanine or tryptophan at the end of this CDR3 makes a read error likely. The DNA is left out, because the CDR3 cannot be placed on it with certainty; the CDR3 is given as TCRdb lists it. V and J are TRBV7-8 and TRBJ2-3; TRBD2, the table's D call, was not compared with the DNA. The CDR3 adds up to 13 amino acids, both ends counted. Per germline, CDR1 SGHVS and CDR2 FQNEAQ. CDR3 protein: CASSLAGGAAPQY.

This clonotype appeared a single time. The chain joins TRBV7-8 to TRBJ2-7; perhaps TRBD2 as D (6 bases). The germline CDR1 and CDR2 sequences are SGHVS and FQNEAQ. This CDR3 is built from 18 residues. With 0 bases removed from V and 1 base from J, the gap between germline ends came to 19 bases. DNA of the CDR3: TGTGCCAGCAGCTTAGCGGGAGGCCCCACAGCCCTGTCCTACGAGCAGTACGTC. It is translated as CASSLAGGPTALSYEQYV.

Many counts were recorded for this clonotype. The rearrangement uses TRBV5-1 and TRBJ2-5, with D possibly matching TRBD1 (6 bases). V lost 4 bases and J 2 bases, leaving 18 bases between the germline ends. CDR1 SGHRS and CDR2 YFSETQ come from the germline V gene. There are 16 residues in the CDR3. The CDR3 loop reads CASSQRARTEQETQYF. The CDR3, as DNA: TGCGCCAGCAGCCAGCGCGCGCGGACAGAACAAGAGACCCAGTACTTC.

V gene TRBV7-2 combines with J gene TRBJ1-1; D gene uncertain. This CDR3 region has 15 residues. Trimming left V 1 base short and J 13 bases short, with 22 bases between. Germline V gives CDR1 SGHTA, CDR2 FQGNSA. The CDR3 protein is CASSLEVTGDTQYFF. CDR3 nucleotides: TGTGCCAGCAGCTTAGAGGTGACTGGGGATACGCAGTATTTCTTT. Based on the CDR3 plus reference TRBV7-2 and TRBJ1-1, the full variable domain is GAGVSQSPSNKVTEKGKDVELRCDPISGHTALYWYRQSLGQGLEFLIYFQGNSAPDKSGLPSDRFSAERTGGSVSTLTIQRTQQEDSAVYLCASSLEVTGDTQYFFGQGTRLTVV.

The CDR3 sequence is CASSELLGMNTEAFF. Written as DNA, the CDR3 is TGTGCCAGCAGTGAACTCTTGGGAATGAACACTGAAGCTTTCTTT. The chain couples TRBV2 to TRBJ1-1; D is ambiguous. Germline CDR1 is SNHLY and CDR2 is FYNNEI. Trimming took off 2 bases at V and 0 bases at J, with 10 bases between the two ends. This CDR3 spans 15 amino acids.

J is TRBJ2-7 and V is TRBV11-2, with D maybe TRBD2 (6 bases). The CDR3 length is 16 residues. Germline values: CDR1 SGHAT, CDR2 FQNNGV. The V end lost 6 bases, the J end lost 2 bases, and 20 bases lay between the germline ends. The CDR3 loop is CASSQFGREVAYEQYV. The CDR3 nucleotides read TGTGCCAGCAGTCAATTTGGGCGGGAAGTCGCCTACGAGCAGTACGTC.

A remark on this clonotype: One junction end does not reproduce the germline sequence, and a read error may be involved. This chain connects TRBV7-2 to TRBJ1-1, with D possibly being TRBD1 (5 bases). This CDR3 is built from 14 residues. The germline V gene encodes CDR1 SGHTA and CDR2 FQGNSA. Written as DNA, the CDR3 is TGTGCCAGCAGTGAGGCGACAGAGGACGCTGAAGGTTTCTTT. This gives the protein CASSEATEDAEGFF.

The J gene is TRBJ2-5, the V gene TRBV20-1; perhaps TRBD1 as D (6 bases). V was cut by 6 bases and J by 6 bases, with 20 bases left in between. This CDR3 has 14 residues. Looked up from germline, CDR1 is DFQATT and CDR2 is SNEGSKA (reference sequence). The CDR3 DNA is TGCAGTGCATTAAGGGACAATGAGCTGAAGACCCAGTACTTC. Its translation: CSALRDNELKTQYF.